This passage covers 18 T cell receptor beta chains from one sample sequenced in a study of Ad26.COV2.S vaccination and SARS-CoV-2 variants. Only in-frame clones appear in the TCRdb table, and some are missing; sequencing was by immunoSEQ multiplex PCR. The sample includes hundreds of thousands of clones, around 86% of them seen just once. Described treatment: approximately 18 received Ad26.COV2.S at low or high dose, single or two shots; 5 received placebo; per-sample allocation not given. Sampling was done on day 63 after the first vaccine or placebo injection. This specimen consisted of peripheral blood, obtained in a trial of Ad26.COV2.S vaccine versus placebo. The source of these receptors is a person between 18 and 60 years old who received the Ad26.COV2.S COVID-19 vaccine or a placebo.

The chain joins TRBV3-1 (or the pseudogene TRBV3-2) to TRBJ1-4, with 8 bases matching TRBD1. The junction had 15 bases not matched to a gene; V was cut back by 5 bases and J by 7 bases. From germline, CDR1 is LGHDT and CDR2 YNNKEL (reference sequence). The CDR3 extends over 17 amino acids. The CDR3 bases are TGTGCCAGCAGCTTACAAAAGAGGCAGGGGGCTGCTGAAAAACTGTTTTTT. This translates into CASSLQKRQGAAEKLFF.

The V and J genes are TRBV3-1 (or the pseudogene TRBV3-2) and TRBJ2-3; TRBD1 is a possible D gene (6 bases). V dropped 6 bases and J dropped 6 bases, with 13 bases sitting between them. The CDR3 runs to 13 residues. The germline V gene has CDR1 LGHDT and CDR2 YNNKEL (reference sequence). The CDR3 loop is CASRRTVVDTQYF. In DNA form, the CDR3 reads TGTGCCAGCAGGCGGACAGTGGTCGATACGCAGTATTTT.

The rearrangement uses TRBV6-4 and TRBJ2-7; the match to TRBD2 covers 11 bases. CDR1 is MRHNA, CDR2 SNTAGT, per germline. The J segment lost 2 bases and the V segment lost 5 bases, leaving 5 bases of the junction unmatched. The CDR3 is 15 residues long. Written as DNA, the CDR3 is TGTGCCAGCAGTTTACTAGCGGGGGACCCCTACGAGCAGTACTTC. Amino acids: CASSLLAGDPYEQYF.

The gene calls are TRBV6-5 and TRBJ2-3; D not resolved. CDR1 and CDR2 (germline): MNHEY, SVGAGI. This CDR3 has 14 residues. Deletions cut 0 bases from V and 7 bases from J, with 11 bases between. In DNA form, the CDR3 reads TGTGCCAGCAGTTACTCGACACCCTTGCATACGCAGTATTTT. It translates to CASSYSTPLHTQYF.

V gene TRBV29-1 combines with J gene TRBJ1-1, with no clear D. The CDR3 is 10 residues long. The V gene's germline CDR1 is SQVTM and CDR2 ANQGSEA. Trimming took 7 bases from V and 11 from J, leaving 14 bases between them. The CDR3 DNA sequence: TGCAGCGCCGGGGTCTTGGGGGCTTTCTTT. This translates into CSAGVLGAFF.

This clone has just a few counts. The genes are TRBV6-5 and TRBJ1-1, with 8 bases aligning to TRBD1. Germline-derived CDR1 and CDR2 are MNHEY and SVGAGI. The CDR3 has 16 residues. The J segment lost 2 bases and the V segment lost 2 bases, leaving 7 bases of the junction unmatched. CDR3 DNA sequence: TGTGCCAGCAGTTACACAAGACAGGGGACCAACACTGAAGCTTTCTTT. Translated: CASSYTRQGTNTEAFF.

This chain connects TRBV3-1 (or the pseudogene TRBV3-2) to TRBJ2-5; D is unclear. Between the trimmed V and J ends, which lost 0 bases and 5 bases, there was a span of 10 bases. Germline loops: CDR1 LGHDT, CDR2 YNNKEL (reference sequence). This CDR3 is 14 amino acids long. The chain's CDR3 is CASSQEVEGETQYF. The CDR3, as DNA: TGTGCCAGCAGCCAAGAGGTAGAAGGGGAGACCCAGTACTTC.

The chain is built from TRBV19 and TRBJ1-4; D is undetermined. Looked up from germline, CDR1 is LNHDA and CDR2 is SQIVND (reference sequence). This CDR3 region has 13 residues. Trimming removed 7 bases from V and 8 bases from J, with 14 bases in between. The CDR3 loop is CASIPVGEEKLFF. The CDR3 region has the DNA TGTGCCAGTATCCCGGTCGGTGAAGAAAAACTGTTTTTT.

The J gene is TRBJ1-5, the V gene TRBV25-1; D call uncertain. CDR3 size: 12 residues. CDR1 is MGHDK and CDR2 is SYGVNS in the germline V gene. V was clipped by 3 bases and J by 4 bases, with 4 bases between them. CDR3 sequence: CASSDLNQPQHF. CDR3 in DNA: TGTGCCAGCAGTGATCTGAATCAGCCCCAGCATTTT.

This sequence joins TRBV7-9 and TRBJ2-2; D gene ambiguous. The V end was cut by 5 bases, the J end by 2 bases, with 9 bases between. CDR1 is SEHNR, CDR2 FQNEAQ, per germline (reference sequence). The CDR3 is made up of 14 amino acids. The CDR3 DNA sequence: TGTGCCAGCAGCCACCGGGCCAACACCGGGGAGCTGTTTTTT. Translation: CASSHRANTGELFF.

The chain is built from TRBV6-6 and TRBJ1-3; D may be TRBD1 (6 bases). The germline V gene has CDR1 MNHNY and CDR2 SVGAGI (reference sequence). CDR3 size: 16 residues. V was cut by 6 bases and J by 0 bases, with 15 bases left in between. The CDR3, as DNA: TGTGCCAGCAGCCGATCAGCAGGGGACTCTGGAAACACCATATATTTT. Its protein product is CASSRSAGDSGNTIYF.

This sequence joins TRBV6-1 and TRBJ2-2; 11 nucleotides line up with TRBD2. The CDR3 is made up of 17 amino acids. Trimming took 4 bases from V and 0 from J; bases not matched to a gene: 4. CDR1 and CDR2 from the germline V gene are MNHNS and SASEGT. The CDR3 DNA reads as TGTGCCAGCAGTGGGCTAGCGGGGGGTTCGAACACCGGGGAGCTGTTTTTT. This translates into CASSGLAGGSNTGELFF.

The chain uses TRBV5-1 and TRBJ1-6; 11 bases map to TRBD1. There are 19 residues in the CDR3. Germline-derived CDR1 and CDR2 are SGHRS and YFSETQ. After removal of 0 bases from V and 0 bases from J, the junction contained 5 bases not matched to a gene. This CDR3 is CASSLAGTGGDSYNSPLHF. CDR3 bases: TGCGCCAGCAGCTTGGCAGGGACAGGGGGAGACTCCTATAATTCACCCCTCCACTTT.

This chain joins TRBV7-9 and TRBJ1-3; weak D call: TRBD1 (6 bases). The CDR3 extends over 15 amino acids. V lost 5 bases and J lost 4, with 15 bases in between. Germline CDR1 reads SEHNR; CDR2 reads FQNEAQ (reference sequence). The CDR3 DNA follows: TGTGCCAGCAGCCCCCAGGGGACCTTAGGAAACACCATATATTTT. This codes for CASSPQGTLGNTIYF.

This chain connects TRBV11-2 to TRBJ2-3; 14 bases match TRBD2. The CDR3 covers 19 residues. The V and J ends lost 5 bases and 2 bases, in that order; junction bases with no gene match: 12. Germline V lookup: CDR1 SGHAT, CDR2 FQNNGV. This chain's CDR3 is CASSNPRTSGGRYTDTQYF. The DNA of the CDR3 is TGTGCCAGCAGCAACCCCCGGACTAGCGGGGGGCGATACACAGATACGCAGTATTTT.

This chain uses TRBV2 with TRBJ2-2; weak D call: TRBD2 (6 bases). CDR1 SNHLY and CDR2 FYNNEI come from the germline V gene. Deletions cut 6 bases from V and 1 base from J, with 15 bases between. CDR3 size: 16 residues. CDR3 residues: CASRGGGLQNTGELFF. CDR3 DNA sequence: TGTGCCAGCAGAGGAGGAGGGCTCCAGAACACCGGGGAGCTGTTTTTT. The full variable domain, rest sourced from reference TRBV2 and TRBJ2-2, is EPEVTQTPSHQVTQMGQEVILRCVPISNHLYFYWYRQILGQKVEFLVSFYNNEISEKSEIFDDQFSVERPDGSNFTLKIRSTKLEDSAMYFCASRGGGLQNTGELFFGEGSRLTVL.

The chain has TRBV7-8 and TRBJ1-5; D remains unclear. Per germline, CDR1 SGHVS and CDR2 FQNEAQ. V lost 4 bases and J 5 bases, leaving 12 bases between the germline ends. The CDR3 runs 14 residues. The CDR3 DNA is TGTGCCAGCAGCTCCCGGACGGGAGATCAGCCCCAGCATTTT. Translation gives CASSSRTGDQPQHF.

The chain carries TRBV2 and TRBJ1-4; D not certain. This CDR3 is 14 amino acids long. Germline assignment: CDR1 SNHLY and CDR2 FYNNEI. The germline V and J ends were trimmed by 7 bases and 0 bases, with 9 bases remaining between them. CDR3 region: CASKGSATNEKLFF. The CDR3 DNA follows: TGTGCCAGCAAGGGCAGTGCAACTAATGAAAAACTGTTTTTT.